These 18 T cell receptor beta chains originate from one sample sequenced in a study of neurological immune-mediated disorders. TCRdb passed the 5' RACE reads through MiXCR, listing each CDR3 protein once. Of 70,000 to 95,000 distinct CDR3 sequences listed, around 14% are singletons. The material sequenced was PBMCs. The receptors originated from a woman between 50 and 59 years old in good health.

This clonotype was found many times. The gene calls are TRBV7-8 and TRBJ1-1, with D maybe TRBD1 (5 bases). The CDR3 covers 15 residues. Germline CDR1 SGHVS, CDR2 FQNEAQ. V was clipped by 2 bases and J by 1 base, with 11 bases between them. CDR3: CASSLLSRANTEAFF. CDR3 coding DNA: TGTGCCAGCAGCTTACTTTCCAGGGCGAACACTGAAGCTTTCTTT.

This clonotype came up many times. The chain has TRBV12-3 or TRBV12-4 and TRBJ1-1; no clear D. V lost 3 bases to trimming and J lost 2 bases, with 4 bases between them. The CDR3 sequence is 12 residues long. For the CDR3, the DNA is TGTGCCAGCAGTTTCAGAAACACTGAAGCTTTCTTT. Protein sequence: CASSFRNTEAFF.

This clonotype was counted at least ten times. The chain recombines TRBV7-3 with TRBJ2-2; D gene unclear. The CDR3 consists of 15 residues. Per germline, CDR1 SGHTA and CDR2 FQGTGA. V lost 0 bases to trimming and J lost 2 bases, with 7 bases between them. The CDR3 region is CASSLTAANTGELFF. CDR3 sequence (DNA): TGTGCCAGCAGCTTAACGGCGGCAAACACCGGGGAGCTGTTTTTT.

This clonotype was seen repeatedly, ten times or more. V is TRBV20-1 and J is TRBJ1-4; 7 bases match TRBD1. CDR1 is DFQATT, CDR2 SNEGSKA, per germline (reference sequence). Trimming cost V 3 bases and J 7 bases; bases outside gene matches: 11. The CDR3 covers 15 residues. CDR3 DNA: TGCAGTGCTAGGGTTGGACAGGCCGGCGGTGAAAAACTGTTTTTT. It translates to CSARVGQAGGEKLFF.

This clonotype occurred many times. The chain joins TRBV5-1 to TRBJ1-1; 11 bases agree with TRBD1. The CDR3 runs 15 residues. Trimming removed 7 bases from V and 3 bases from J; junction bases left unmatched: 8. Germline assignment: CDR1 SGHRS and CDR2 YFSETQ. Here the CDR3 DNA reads TGCGCCAGCTCGGGACAGGGGGTAGGGTACACTGAAGCTTTCTTT. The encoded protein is CASSGQGVGYTEAFF.

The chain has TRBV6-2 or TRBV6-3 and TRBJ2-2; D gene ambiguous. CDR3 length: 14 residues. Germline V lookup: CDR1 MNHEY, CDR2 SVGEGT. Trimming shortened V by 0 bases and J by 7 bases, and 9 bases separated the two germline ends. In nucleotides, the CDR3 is TGTGCCAGCAGTTACTCGAGCTCCTACGGGGAGCTGTTTTTT. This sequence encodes CASSYSSSYGELFF.

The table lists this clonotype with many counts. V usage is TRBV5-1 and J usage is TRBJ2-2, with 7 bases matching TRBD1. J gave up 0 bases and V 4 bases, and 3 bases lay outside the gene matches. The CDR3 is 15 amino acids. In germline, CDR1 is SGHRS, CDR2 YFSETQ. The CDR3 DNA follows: TGCGCCAGCAGCCCGGACAGGACGAACACCGGGGAGCTGTTTTTT. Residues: CASSPDRTNTGELFF.

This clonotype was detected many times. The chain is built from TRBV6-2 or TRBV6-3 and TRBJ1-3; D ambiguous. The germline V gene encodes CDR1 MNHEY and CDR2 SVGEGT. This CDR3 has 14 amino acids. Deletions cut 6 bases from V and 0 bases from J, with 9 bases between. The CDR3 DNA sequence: TGTGCCAGCAGCTTCGGGGACTCTGGAAACACCATATATTTT. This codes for CASSFGDSGNTIYF.

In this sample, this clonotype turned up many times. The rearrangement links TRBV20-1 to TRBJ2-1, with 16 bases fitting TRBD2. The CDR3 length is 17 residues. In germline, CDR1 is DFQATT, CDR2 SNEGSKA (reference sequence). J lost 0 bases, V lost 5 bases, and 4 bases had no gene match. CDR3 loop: CSAPGLAGGSSYNEQFF. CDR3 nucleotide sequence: TGCAGTGCTCCGGGACTAGCGGGAGGGAGCTCCTACAATGAGCAGTTCTTC.

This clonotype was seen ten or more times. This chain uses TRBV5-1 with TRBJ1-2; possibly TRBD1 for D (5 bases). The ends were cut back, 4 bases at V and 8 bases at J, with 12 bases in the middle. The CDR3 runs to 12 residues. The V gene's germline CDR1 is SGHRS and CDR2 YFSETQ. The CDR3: CASSPGTDGYTF. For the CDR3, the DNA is TGCGCCAGCAGCCCGGGGACCGACGGCTACACCTTC. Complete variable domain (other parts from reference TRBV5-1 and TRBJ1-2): KAGVTQTPRYLIKTRGQQVTLSCSPISGHRSVSWYQQTPGQGLQFLFEYFSETQRNKGNFPGRFSGRQFSNSRSEMNVSTLELGDSALYLCASSPGTDGYTFGSGTRLTVV.

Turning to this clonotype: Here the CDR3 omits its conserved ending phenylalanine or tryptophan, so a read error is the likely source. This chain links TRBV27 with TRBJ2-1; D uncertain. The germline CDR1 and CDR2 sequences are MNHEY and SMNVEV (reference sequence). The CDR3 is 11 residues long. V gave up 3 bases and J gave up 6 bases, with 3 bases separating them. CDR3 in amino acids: CASSFLNEQFL. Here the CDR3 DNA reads TGTGCCAGCAGTTTCCTCAATGAGCAGTTCCTC.

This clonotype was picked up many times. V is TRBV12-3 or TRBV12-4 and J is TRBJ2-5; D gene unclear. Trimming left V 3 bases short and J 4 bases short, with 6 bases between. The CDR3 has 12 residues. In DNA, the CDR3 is TGTGCCAGCAGTTTCTGGGGAGAGACCCAGTACTTC. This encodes CASSFWGETQYF.

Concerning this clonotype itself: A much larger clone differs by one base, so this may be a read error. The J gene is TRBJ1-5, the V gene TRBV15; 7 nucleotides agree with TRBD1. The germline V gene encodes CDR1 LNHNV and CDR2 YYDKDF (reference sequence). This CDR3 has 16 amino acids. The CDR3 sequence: CVTSRAGSQGGQPQHF. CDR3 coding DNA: TGTGTCACCAGCAGGGCCGGGTCTCAGGGGGGGCAGCCCCAGCATTTT.

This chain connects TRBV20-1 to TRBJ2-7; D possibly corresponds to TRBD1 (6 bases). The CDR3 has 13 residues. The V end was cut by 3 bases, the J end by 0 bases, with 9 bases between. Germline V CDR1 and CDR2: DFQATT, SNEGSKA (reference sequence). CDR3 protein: CSASRGSSYEQYF. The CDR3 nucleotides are TGCAGTGCTAGTAGGGGGAGCTCCTACGAGCAGTACTTC.

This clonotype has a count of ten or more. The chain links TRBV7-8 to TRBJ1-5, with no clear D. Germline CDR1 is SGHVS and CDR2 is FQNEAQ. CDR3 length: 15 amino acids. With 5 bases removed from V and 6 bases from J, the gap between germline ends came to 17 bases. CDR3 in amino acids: CASSRDELLGQPQHF. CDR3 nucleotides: TGTGCCAGCAGCCGTGACGAGCTCCTGGGTCAGCCCCAGCATTTT.

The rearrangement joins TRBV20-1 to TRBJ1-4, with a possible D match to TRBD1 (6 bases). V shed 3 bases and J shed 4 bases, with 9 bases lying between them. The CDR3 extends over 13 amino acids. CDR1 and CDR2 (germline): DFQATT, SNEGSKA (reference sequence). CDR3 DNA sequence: TGCAGTGCTAGCACAGGGCATAATGAAAAACTGTTTTTT. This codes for CSASTGHNEKLFF.

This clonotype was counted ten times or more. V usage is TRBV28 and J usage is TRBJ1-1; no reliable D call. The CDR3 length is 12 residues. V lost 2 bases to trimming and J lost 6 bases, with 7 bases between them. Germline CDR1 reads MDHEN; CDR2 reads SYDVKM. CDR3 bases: TGTGCCAGCAGTTTAAAAGGCCCTGAAGCTTTCTTT. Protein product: CASSLKGPEAFF.

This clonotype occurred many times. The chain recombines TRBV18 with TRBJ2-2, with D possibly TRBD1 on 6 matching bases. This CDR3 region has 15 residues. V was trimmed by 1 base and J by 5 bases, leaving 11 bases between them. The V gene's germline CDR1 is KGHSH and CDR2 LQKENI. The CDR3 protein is CASSPLGARTGELFF. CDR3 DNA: TGTGCCAGCTCACCACTGGGGGCGCGGACCGGGGAGCTGTTTTTT. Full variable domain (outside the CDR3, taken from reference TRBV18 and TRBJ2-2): NAGVMQNPRHLVRRRGQEARLRCSPMKGHSHVYWYRQLPEEGLKFMVYLQKENIIDESGMPKERFSAEFPKEGPSILRIQQVVRGDSAAYFCASSPLGARTGELFFGEGSRLTVL.